One T cell receptor beta chain is described in this entry. In the original processing: The assay estimated nucleated cells by amplifying reference gene primers. Some clones are missing from TCRdb's copy, which holds only in-frame ones; the method was immunoSEQ multiplex PCR. That table furnishes V, J and clone size, whereas the DNA furnished D and trimming. The sample lists around 290,000 clones; approximately 90% were seen once. The entry originates in a study of blood T cell repertoires in COVID-19. Study background: Sites across the United States, Italy and Spain contributed samples from acute and convalescent COVID-19. T cells, B-cell-depleted T cells, or PBMCs provided the cDNA or gDNA that served as material.

The CDR3 spans 15 residues. With 2 bases clipped from V and 4 bases from J, the junction kept 4 bases outside the gene matches. Germline CDR1 MNHEY, CDR2 SMNVEV (reference sequence). Specimen: peripheral blood. V gene TRBV27 combines with J gene TRBJ2-1; 8 bases match TRBD2. The receptor's source is a middle-aged man with acute or convalescent COVID-19. Here the CDR3 reads CASSLTSGGYNEQFF. The CDR3, as DNA: TGTGCCAGCAGTTTAACCAGCGGGGGTTACAATGAGCAGTTCTTC.